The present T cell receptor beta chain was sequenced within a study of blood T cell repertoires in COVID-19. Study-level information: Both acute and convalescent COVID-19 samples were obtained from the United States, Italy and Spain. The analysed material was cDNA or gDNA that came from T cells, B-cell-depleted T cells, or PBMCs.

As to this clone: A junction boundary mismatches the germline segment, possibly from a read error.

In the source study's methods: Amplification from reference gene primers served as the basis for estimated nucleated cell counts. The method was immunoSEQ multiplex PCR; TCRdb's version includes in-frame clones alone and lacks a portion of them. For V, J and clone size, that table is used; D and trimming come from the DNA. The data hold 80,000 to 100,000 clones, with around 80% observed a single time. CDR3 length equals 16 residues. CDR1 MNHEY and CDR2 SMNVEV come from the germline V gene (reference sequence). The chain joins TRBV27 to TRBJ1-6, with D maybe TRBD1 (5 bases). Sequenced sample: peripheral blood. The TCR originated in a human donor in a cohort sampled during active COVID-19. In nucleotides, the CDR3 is TGTGCCAACAGTTTAATGGCGGGGGTAGAGGGGTCACCCCTCCACTTT. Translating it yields CANSLMAGVEGSPLHF.